The 20 T cell receptor beta chains reported below all come from one sample, sequenced in a study. From the 5' RACE reads, TCRdb called clonotypes with MiXCR, one entry per CDR3 protein. The sample carries tens of thousands of distinct CDR3 sequences, roughly 28% recorded once. The sequencing input was naive CD4+ T cells sorted from blood. The subset: naive CD4+ T cells, CD4+CD45RA+CD25-. Source of these receptors: a female donor with breast cancer.

In this sample, this clonotype turned up many times. The chain joins TRBV6-5 to TRBJ2-7; D is unresolved. CDR3 length equals 13 residues. The germline gives CDR1 MNHEY, CDR2 SVGAGI. Trimming removed 4 bases from V and 4 bases from J, with 11 bases in between. Here the CDR3 DNA reads TGTGCCAGCAGTTCAATTGGGGTTTACGAGCAGTACTTC. The encoded protein is CASSSIGVYEQYF.

In its sample, this clonotype was seen a few times. The chain is built from TRBV12-3 or TRBV12-4 and TRBJ1-1; D uncertain. The V end was cut by 3 bases, the J end by 5 bases, with 7 bases between. The CDR3 length is 12 residues. DNA of the CDR3: TGTGCCAGCAGTTTGCGGAAAACTGAAGCTTTCTTT. Protein product: CASSLRKTEAFF.

This clonotype was observed a handful of times. This chain connects TRBV5-4 to TRBJ1-2, with 11 bases that match TRBD1. This CDR3 region has 13 residues. V lost 4 bases and J lost 8; bases outside the gene matches: 4. CDR1 is SGHNT, CDR2 YYREEE, per germline (reference sequence). CDR3 bases: TGTGCCAGCAGCCTGGGACAGGGGGGCGGCTACACCTTC. It codes for CASSLGQGGGYTF. The full variable domain, completed using reference TRBV5-4 and TRBJ1-2, is ETGVTQSPTHLIKTRGQQVTLRCSSQSGHNTVSWYQQALGQGPQFIFQYYREEENGRGNFPPRFSGLQFPNYSSELNVNALELDDSALYLCASSLGQGGGYTFGSGTRLTVV.

This clonotype has only a few counts. The chain has TRBV7-3 and TRBJ1-2, with a possible D match to TRBD1 (5 bases). Between the trimmed V and J ends, which lost 2 bases and 4 bases, there was a span of 5 bases. From germline, CDR1 is SGHTA and CDR2 FQGTGA. This CDR3 spans 12 amino acids. CDR3 DNA sequence: TGTGCCAGCAGCTTACAGGGCTATGGCTACACCTTC. It translates to CASSLQGYGYTF.

As regards this clonotype: A much larger clone differs by one base, so this may be a read error. The chain has TRBV6-6 and TRBJ2-7, with a weak D call TRBD1 (6 bases). The CDR3 consists of 15 residues. The germline V gene encodes CDR1 MNHNY and CDR2 SVGAGI (reference sequence). The CDR3 region has the DNA TGTGCCCGCAGTTCTCCGGGACAAACGTCCTACGAGCAGTACTTC. This translates into CARSSPGQTSYEQYF.

This clonotype was seen a handful of times. The V and J genes are TRBV9 and TRBJ2-3; TRBD2 might be the D (6 bases). V shed 0 bases and J shed 2 bases, with 13 bases lying between them. CDR3 length: 16 residues. Germline V gene sequence: CDR1 SGDLS, CDR2 YYNGEE. In DNA, the CDR3 is TGTGCCAGCAGCGTAGTCGGTCGGAGGGACACAGATACGCAGTATTTT. This translates into CASSVVGRRDTDTQYF.

V gene TRBV4-1 combines with J gene TRBJ2-1; TRBD2 matches at 7 bases. Trimming at V came to 4 bases and at J to 2 bases, leaving 5 bases not matched to a gene. CDR1 is MGHRA, CDR2 YSYEKL, per germline. The CDR3 totals 15 residues. CDR3: CASSPLAAAYNEQFF. The CDR3 DNA reads TGCGCCAGCAGCCCCCTAGCGGCCGCCTACAATGAGCAGTTCTTC.

The chain carries TRBV11-2 and TRBJ2-3, with D maybe TRBD2 (6 bases). The CDR3 runs to 15 residues. The V and J ends lost 2 bases and 2 bases respectively, with 11 bases between them. Germline-derived CDR1 and CDR2 are SGHAT and FQNNGV. CDR3 in DNA: TGTGCCAGCAGCTTAATACGGGAGTACACAGATACGCAGTATTTT. Protein: CASSLIREYTDTQYF. Variable domain in full (rest from reference TRBV11-2 and TRBJ2-3): EAGVAQSPRYKIIEKRQSVAFWCNPISGHATLYWYQQILGQGPKLLIQFQNNGVVDDSQLPKDRFSAERLKGVDSTLKIQPAKLEDSAVYLCASSLIREYTDTQYFGPGTRLTVL.

This clonotype occurred a few times. The rearrangement joins TRBV30 to TRBJ2-2; D is possibly TRBD1 (6 bases). The CDR3 is made up of 13 amino acids. Germline lookup yields CDR1 GTSNPN and CDR2 SVGIG (reference sequence). V lost 2 bases to trimming and J lost 4 bases, with 8 bases between them. CDR3 loop: CAWSKQGTGELFF. In DNA, the CDR3 is TGTGCCTGGAGTAAACAGGGCACCGGGGAGCTGTTTTTT.

This clonotype was counted between two and nine times. This chain joins TRBV5-1 and TRBJ1-1; D is unclear. The germline CDR1 and CDR2 sequences are SGHRS and YFSETQ. V was shortened by 4 bases and J by 0 bases, with 10 bases between the two germline ends. The CDR3 consists of 14 residues. The CDR3 sequence is CASSITTMNTEAFF. CDR3 sequence (DNA): TGCGCCAGCAGCATTACCACCATGAACACTGAAGCTTTCTTT.

This clonotype was seen a few times. This chain joins TRBV28 and TRBJ1-3, with 8 bases that match TRBD1. The CDR3 is 19 amino acids. V was pared by 3 bases and J by 0 bases, with 13 bases of the junction left unmatched. Germline V gene lookup returns CDR1 MDHEN and CDR2 SYDVKM. CDR3 sequence (DNA): TGTGCCAGCAGTTTCCCCCTCCGGACAGGGAGCATCTCTGGAAACACCATATATTTT. Translated: CASSFPLRTGSISGNTIYF.

This clonotype was observed a few times. This chain connects TRBV28 to TRBJ2-7; tentatively, D is TRBD1 or TRBD2 (6 bases each). CDR1 is MDHEN, CDR2 SYDVKM, per germline. The CDR3 consists of 13 residues. V lost 8 bases, J lost 0 bases, and 11 bases lay in between. In DNA form, the CDR3 reads TGTGCCAGCGGAGGGGGGACCTCCTACGAGCAGTACTTC. Translated, it gives CASGGGTSYEQYF.

The chain combines TRBV20-1 with TRBJ2-1, with D unclear. V was clipped by 3 bases and J by 4 bases, with 4 bases between them. The CDR3 consists of 11 residues. CDR1 is DFQATT and CDR2 is SNEGSKA in the germline V gene (reference sequence). The CDR3 spells CSASEYNEQFF. The CDR3 coding sequence is TGCAGTGCTAGTGAGTACAATGAGCAGTTCTTC.

This clonotype showed up just a few times. This sequence joins TRBV27 and TRBJ2-1; possibly TRBD1 or TRBD2 for D (5 bases each). Germline V gene data show CDR1 as MNHEY and CDR2 as SMNVEV (reference sequence). The CDR3 extends over 13 amino acids. V lost 6 bases, J lost 8 bases, and 14 bases lay in between. The DNA of the CDR3 is TGTGCCAGCAGGGGGGAACCAAGCTATGAGCAGTTCTTC. This codes for CASRGEPSYEQFF.

Comments on this clonotype: At one of its ends the junction is not consistent with the germline gene, which may arise from a read error. This chain uses TRBV29-1 with TRBJ2-1; 9 bases fit TRBD2. Germline V lookup: CDR1 SQVTM, CDR2 ANQGSEA. This CDR3 spans 12 amino acids. The CDR3 sequence: CSGELAGNEQFF. The CDR3 DNA reads TGCAGCGGTGAACTAGCGGGCAATGAGCAGTTCTTC.

This clonotype came up a few times. The genes are TRBV20-1 and TRBJ2-3, with TRBD2 identical over 9 bases. The J segment lost 3 bases and the V segment lost 4 bases, leaving 11 bases of the junction unmatched. The CDR3 spans 16 residues. Per germline, CDR1 DFQATT and CDR2 SNEGSKA (reference sequence). This CDR3 is CSATLGSGGLTDTQYF. The CDR3, as DNA: TGCAGTGCTACCCTGGGTAGCGGGGGACTAACAGATACGCAGTATTTT.

The sample holds many counts of this clonotype. The chain carries TRBV14 and TRBJ2-5; D gene ambiguous. The length of the CDR3 is 12 residues. Trimming shortened V by 5 bases and J by 1 base, and 5 bases separated the two germline ends. Germline CDR1 reads SGHDN; CDR2 reads FVKESK. The CDR3 coding sequence is TGTGCCAGCAGCAAGCCCCAAGAGACCCAGTACTTC. Amino acids: CASSKPQETQYF.

This clonotype was counted only a few times. This chain connects TRBV5-1 to TRBJ2-1; 11 bases are a match to TRBD1. This CDR3 is built from 14 residues. CDR1 is SGHRS and CDR2 is YFSETQ in the germline V gene. Losses at the gene ends were 7 bases for V and 0 bases for J; bases not matched to a gene: 0. This CDR3 reads CASGTGGSYNEQFF. The CDR3 nucleotides are TGCGCCAGCGGGACAGGGGGCTCCTACAATGAGCAGTTCTTC. Variable domain in full (rest from reference TRBV5-1 and TRBJ2-1): KAGVTQTPRYLIKTRGQQVTLSCSPISGHRSVSWYQQTPGQGLQFLFEYFSETQRNKGNFPGRFSGRQFSNSRSEMNVSTLELGDSALYLCASGTGGSYNEQFFGPGTRLTVL.

In regard to this clonotype: One end of the junction does not line up with germline, which may come from a read error. The chain links TRBV11-2 to TRBJ2-5; D not resolved. Germline lookup yields CDR1 SGHAT and CDR2 FQNNGV. The CDR3 is 13 amino acids. The DNA of the CDR3 is TGTGCCAGCAGCTTTCCGGGTACAGAGACCGAGTACTTC. Translated, it gives CASSFPGTETEYF.

J is TRBJ1-5 and V is TRBV20-1; the D gene is possibly TRBD1 (5 bases). Germline loops: CDR1 DFQATT, CDR2 SNEGSKA (reference sequence). The V end was cut by 3 bases, the J end by 5 bases, with 17 bases between. This CDR3 comprises 15 residues. The CDR3 sequence is CSASRKRDPYQPQHF. The CDR3 bases are TGCAGTGCTAGCCGAAAGAGGGACCCTTATCAGCCCCAGCATTTT.